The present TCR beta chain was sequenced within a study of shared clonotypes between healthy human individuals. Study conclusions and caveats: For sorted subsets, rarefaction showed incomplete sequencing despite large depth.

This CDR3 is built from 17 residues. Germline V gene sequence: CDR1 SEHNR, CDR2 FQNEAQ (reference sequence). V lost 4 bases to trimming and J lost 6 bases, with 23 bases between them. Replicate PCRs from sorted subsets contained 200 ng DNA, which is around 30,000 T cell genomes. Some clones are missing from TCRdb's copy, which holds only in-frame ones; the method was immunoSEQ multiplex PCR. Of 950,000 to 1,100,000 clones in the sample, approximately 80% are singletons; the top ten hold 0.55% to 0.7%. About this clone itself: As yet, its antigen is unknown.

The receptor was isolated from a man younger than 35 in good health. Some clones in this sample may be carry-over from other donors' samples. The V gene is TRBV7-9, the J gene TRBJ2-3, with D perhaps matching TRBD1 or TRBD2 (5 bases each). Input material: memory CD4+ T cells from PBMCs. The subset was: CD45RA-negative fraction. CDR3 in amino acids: CASSYRTGTRRGDTQYF. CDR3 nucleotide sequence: TGTGCCAGCAGCTACCGTACCGGGACCCGTCGAGGGGATACGCAGTATTTT.